The 27 T cell receptor beta chains reported below all come from one sample, sequenced in a study of blood T cell repertoires in COVID-19. Profiled with immunoSEQ multiplex PCR; TCRdb holds only in-frame clones, not every one. This sample has about 110,000 clones; around nine tenths occur once, and the top ten carry less than 3.5%. The sample was peripheral blood. The receptor set was obtained from a woman between 50 and 59 years old with acute or convalescent COVID-19.

The rearrangement uses TRBV18 and TRBJ2-6; 7 positions agree with TRBD2. V dropped 6 bases and J dropped 0; count of bases not matched to a gene: 5. Germline V gene lookup returns CDR1 KGHSH and CDR2 LQKENI. The CDR3 extends over 16 amino acids. The chain's CDR3 is CASSPGGGSGANVLTF. The DNA of the CDR3 is TGTGCCAGCTCCCCTGGGGGGGGCTCTGGGGCCAACGTCCTGACTTTC.

This chain links TRBV29-1 with TRBJ2-6, with TRBD1 matching 7 bases. CDR3 length: 14 amino acids. Looked up from germline, CDR1 is SQVTM and CDR2 is ANQGSEA. Germline trimming cut 7 bases from V and 1 base from J; bases unmatched to any gene: 4. CDR3 bases: TGCAGCGCCACAGGGGAATCTGGGGCCAACGTCCTGACTTTC. Amino acid sequence: CSATGESGANVLTF. The full variable domain, in which reference TRBV29-1 and TRBJ2-6 provide the parts outside the CDR3, is SAVISQKPSRDICQRGTSLTIQCQVDSQVTMMFWYRQQPGQSLTLIATANQGSEATYESGFVIDKFPISRPNLTFSTLTVSNMSPEDSSIYLCSATGESGANVLTFGAGSRLTVL.

V gene TRBV19 combines with J gene TRBJ1-2; the D gene is possibly TRBD1 (5 bases). Looked up from germline, CDR1 is LNHDA and CDR2 is SQIVND (reference sequence). The length of the CDR3 is 19 residues. Trimming pared 3 bases from V and 3 bases from J, leaving 26 bases between. The CDR3 DNA is TGTGCCAGTAGTATGAGTCGGCCAGCGGGGCGAAATCCCCACTATGGCTACACCTTC. Translation gives CASSMSRPAGRNPHYGYTF.

The V call is TRBV19, the J call TRBJ1-4, with 7 bases fitting TRBD1. The CDR3 runs to 14 residues. Germline V CDR1 and CDR2: LNHDA, SQIVND (reference sequence). V was clipped by 6 bases and J by 4 bases; unmatched bases: 5. The CDR3: CASSTRDSNEKLFF. CDR3 DNA sequence: TGTGCCAGTAGCACTCGGGACAGTAATGAAAAACTGTTTTTT.

The chain couples TRBV6-1 to TRBJ1-5; 8 bases align to TRBD1. The CDR3 loop spans 19 amino acids. Trimming cost V 1 base and J 3 bases; bases outside gene matches: 14. Germline V CDR1 and CDR2: MNHNS, SASEGT. This chain's CDR3 is CASSEVWTGLNLDNQPQHF. CDR3 in DNA: TGTGCCAGCAGTGAAGTATGGACAGGGCTCAACCTGGACAATCAGCCCCAGCATTTT.

The gene calls are TRBV5-8 and TRBJ1-2; D is perhaps TRBD1 (6 bases). Trimming stripped 3 bases from V and 4 bases from J, with 16 bases between. Germline loops: CDR1 SGHTS, CDR2 YDEGEE. There are 15 residues in the CDR3. The CDR3 DNA follows: TGTGCCAGCAGCTGGGGATGGGGGGGCTCCTATGGCTACACCTTC. It translates to CASSWGWGGSYGYTF.

The sample holds a few counts of this clone. The rearrangement joins TRBV6-1 to TRBJ2-2, with D maybe TRBD2 (5 bases). CDR3 size: 14 residues. With 2 bases removed from V and 7 bases from J, the gap between germline ends came to 11 bases. CDR1 MNHNS and CDR2 SASEGT come from the germline V gene. CDR3 loop: CASSERRGFGELFF. CDR3 nucleotides: TGTGCCAGCAGTGAACGGCGAGGGTTCGGGGAGCTGTTTTTT.

The count of this clone is one. The V gene is TRBV6-1, the J gene TRBJ2-1; D is perhaps TRBD2 (7 bases). V lost 3 bases and J lost 8, with 17 bases in between. The CDR3 is 15 residues long. Looked up from germline, CDR1 is MNHNS and CDR2 is SASEGT. The CDR3 sequence is CASSEGPRGGDEQFF. The CDR3 DNA follows: TGTGCCAGCAGTGAGGGCCCACGAGGGGGGGATGAGCAGTTCTTC.

V and J are TRBV13 and TRBJ1-4, with D unresolved. The germline gives CDR1 PRHDT, CDR2 FYEKMQ (reference sequence). Trimming shortened V by 5 bases and J by 12 bases, and 22 bases separated the two germline ends. This CDR3 spans 15 amino acids. The CDR3 coding sequence is TGTGCCAGCAGCCTACGAGCGGCATCCCGGAGGGAACTGTTTTTT. Translating gives CASSLRAASRRELFF. Supplemented by reference TRBV13 and TRBJ1-4, the full variable domain reads AAGVIQSPRHLIKEKRETATLKCYPIPRHDTVYWYQQGPGQDPQFLISFYEKMQSDKGSIPDRFSAQQFSDYHSELNMSSLELGDSALYFCASSLRAASRRELFFGSGTQLSVL.

This chain connects TRBV12-3 or TRBV12-4 to TRBJ1-5; the D is unclear. The CDR3 has 12 amino acids. Trimming took 6 bases from V and 6 from J, leaving 9 bases between them. The CDR3 protein is CASRVSPQPQHF. CDR3 nucleotides: TGTGCCAGCAGGGTCAGTCCTCAGCCCCAGCATTTT.

The V gene is TRBV7-6, the J gene TRBJ2-1, with 11 bases identical to TRBD2. This CDR3 spans 16 amino acids. After removal of 3 bases from V and 7 bases from J, the junction contained 8 bases not matched to a gene. Germline CDR1 and CDR2: SGHVS and FNYEAQ. This chain's CDR3 is CASSFSGRAMGNEQFF. The DNA for the CDR3 is TGTGCCAGCAGCTTTAGCGGGAGGGCCATGGGGAATGAGCAGTTCTTC.

The genes are TRBV15 and TRBJ1-5; D may be TRBD1 (6 bases). CDR1 LNHNV and CDR2 YYDKDF come from the germline V gene (reference sequence). The CDR3 loop spans 14 amino acids. V dropped 3 bases and J dropped 2 bases, with 8 bases sitting between them. The CDR3 coding sequence is TGTGCCACCAGCAGGCCAGGGGGCAATCAGCCCCAGCATTTT. Its protein product is CATSRPGGNQPQHF.

This clone came up a few times. V is TRBV5-6 and J is TRBJ2-7; 10 positions agree with TRBD2. After removal of 5 bases from V and 4 bases from J, the junction contained 9 bases not matched to a gene. CDR3 length equals 15 residues. Germline CDR1 reads SGHDT; CDR2 reads YYEEEE. This CDR3 reads CASSFLAGEVYEQYF. The CDR3 region has the DNA TGTGCCAGCAGTTTTCTAGCGGGGGAAGTGTACGAGCAGTACTTC. The entire variable domain, with the rest obtained from reference TRBV5-6 and TRBJ2-7, is as follows: DAGVTQSPTHLIKTRGQQVTLRCSPKSGHDTVSWYQQALGQGPQFIFQYYEEEERQRGNFPDRFSGHQFPNYSSELNVNALLLGDSALYLCASSFLAGEVYEQYFGPGTRLTVT.

This clone was found once. This chain connects TRBV28 to TRBJ2-5; 9 nucleotides align to TRBD1. This CDR3 has 13 residues. V dropped 8 bases and J dropped 4; count of bases not matched to a gene: 5. Germline values: CDR1 MDHEN, CDR2 SYDVKM. CDR3 nucleotides: TGTGCCAGCCAACAGGGGGCAGGAGAGACCCAGTACTTC. This translates into CASQQGAGETQYF.

The rearrangement links TRBV6-1 to TRBJ1-5; weak D call: TRBD1 (5 bases). The germline CDR1 and CDR2 sequences are MNHNS and SASEGT. V was clipped by 3 bases and J by 5 bases, with 14 bases between them. There are 15 residues in the CDR3. The CDR3 DNA reads TGTGCCAGCAGTGAGGACACATCGGCTTATCAGCCCCAGCATTTT. Amino acid sequence: CASSEDTSAYQPQHF.

The V call is TRBV5-1, the J call TRBJ2-3; D is possibly TRBD2 (6 bases). The CDR3 loop spans 13 amino acids. Germline CDR1 reads SGHRS; CDR2 reads YFSETQ. V shed 6 bases and J shed 2 bases, with 10 bases lying between them. The CDR3 sequence is CASTEGPTDTQYF. CDR3 sequence (DNA): TGCGCCAGCACGGAGGGGCCCACAGATACGCAGTATTTT.

This chain connects TRBV29-1 to TRBJ2-7, with TRBD2 matching 14 bases. The V gene's germline CDR1 is SQVTM and CDR2 ANQGSEA. The length of the CDR3 is 17 residues. With 4 bases clipped from V and 5 bases from J, the junction kept 13 bases outside the gene matches. CDR3: CSVVRMGTSGSTNEQYF. CDR3 sequence (DNA): TGCAGCGTTGTGCGCATGGGGACTAGCGGGAGTACTAACGAGCAGTACTTC.

V gene TRBV27 combines with J gene TRBJ1-4, with 10 bases lining up with TRBD1. Germline lookup yields CDR1 MNHEY and CDR2 SMNVEV (reference sequence). This CDR3 is built from 15 residues. V lost 5 bases to trimming and J lost 7 bases; unmatched junction nucleotides: 7. The CDR3 loop is CASSTLGQGSEKLFF. The CDR3 DNA reads as TGTGCCAGCAGTACCCTGGGACAGGGGAGTGAAAAACTGTTTTTT. Variable domain in full (rest from reference TRBV27 and TRBJ1-4): EAQVTQNPRYLITVTGKKLTVTCSQNMNHEYMSWYRQDPGLGLRQIYYSMNVEVTDKGDVPEGYKVSRKEKRNFPLILESPSPNQTSLYFCASSTLGQGSEKLFFGSGTQLSVL.

CDR3 nucleotide sequence: TGTGCCAGCAGTGAACCGAATTCACCCCTCCACTTT. Encoded protein: CASSEPNSPLHF. The chain couples TRBV6-1 to TRBJ1-6; D unclear. Germline V gives CDR1 MNHNS, CDR2 SASEGT. The CDR3 totals 12 residues. Trimming pared 2 bases from V and 7 bases from J, leaving 3 bases between.

J is TRBJ2-7 and V is TRBV6-5; the D is unclear. Germline values: CDR1 MNHEY, CDR2 SVGAGI. V lost 6 bases and J 0 bases, leaving 6 bases between the germline ends. This CDR3 spans 12 amino acids. The CDR3 loop reads CASRRSSYEQYF. The CDR3 DNA is TGTGCCAGCAGGAGATCCTCCTACGAGCAGTACTTC.

The CDR3 sequence is CASSLAGMNTEAFF. DNA of the CDR3: TGTGCCAGCAGCTTAGCGGGCATGAACACTGAAGCTTTCTTT. This sequence joins TRBV7-8 and TRBJ1-1; no firm D call. Germline V gene sequence: CDR1 SGHVS, CDR2 FQNEAQ. There are 14 residues in the CDR3. The V end lost 0 bases, the J end lost 0 bases, and 5 bases lay between the germline ends.

This clone was detected only once. The chain links TRBV7-2 to TRBJ2-2; TRBD1 matches 9 bases. The CDR3 is 15 amino acids. J lost 6 bases, V lost 1 base, and 3 bases had no gene match. CDR1 is SGHTA, CDR2 FQGNSA, per germline. The CDR3 spells CASSLGTGVAGELFF. In nucleotides, the CDR3 is TGTGCCAGCAGCTTAGGGACAGGGGTGGCCGGGGAGCTGTTTTTT.

CDR3 protein: CASSPLAEEQYF. CDR3 nucleotide sequence: TGTGCCAGCTCACCACTCGCCGAGGAGCAGTACTTC. The genes are TRBV18 and TRBJ2-7; D remains ambiguous. This CDR3 spans 12 amino acids. V dropped 1 base and J dropped 7 bases, with 8 bases sitting between them. Germline assignment: CDR1 KGHSH and CDR2 LQKENI.

The CDR3 sequence: CASSLRGQGQGDYTF. The DNA of the CDR3 is TGCGCCAGCAGCTTGAGGGGGCAGGGTCAAGGGGACTACACCTTC. The V and J genes are TRBV5-1 and TRBJ1-2; 7 bases fit TRBD1. This CDR3 comprises 15 residues. Trimming cost V 1 base and J 10 bases; bases outside gene matches: 13. The V gene's germline CDR1 is SGHRS and CDR2 YFSETQ.

The chain recombines TRBV28 with TRBJ1-3; TRBD1 is a possible D gene (5 bases). Germline loops: CDR1 MDHEN, CDR2 SYDVKM. The V end lost 6 bases, the J end lost 0 bases, and 12 bases lay between the germline ends. The CDR3 consists of 15 residues. This CDR3 reads CASREGPSSGNTIYF. CDR3 DNA sequence: TGTGCCAGCAGGGAGGGGCCGAGCTCTGGAAACACCATATATTTT. The complete variable domain, with remaining parts taken from reference TRBV28 and TRBJ1-3, reads DVKVTQSSRYLVKRTGEKVFLECVQDMDHENMFWYRQDPGLGLRLIYFSYDVKMKEKGDIPEGYSVSREKKERFSLILESASTNQTSMYLCASREGPSSGNTIYFGEGSWLTVV.

V and J are TRBV16 and TRBJ2-7; 9 bases map to TRBD2. V lost 6 bases, J lost 3 bases, and 9 bases stayed unmatched. The germline V gene has CDR1 KGHSY and CDR2 FQNENV. This CDR3 region has 15 residues. The CDR3, as DNA: TGTGCCAGCAGTCCAGTCCTAGCGGGAAACTACGAGCAGTACTTC. This gives the protein CASSPVLAGNYEQYF.

The rearrangement joins TRBV6-5 to TRBJ2-1; 13 bases line up with TRBD2. The CDR3 is 15 amino acids. V shed 8 bases, J shed 7 bases, and the junction held 8 bases outside the gene matches. Per the germline V gene, CDR1 is MNHEY and CDR2 is SVGAGI. The CDR3: CASGLAGEGRNEQFF. The CDR3, as DNA: TGTGCCAGCGGACTAGCGGGAGAGGGGAGGAATGAGCAGTTCTTC.